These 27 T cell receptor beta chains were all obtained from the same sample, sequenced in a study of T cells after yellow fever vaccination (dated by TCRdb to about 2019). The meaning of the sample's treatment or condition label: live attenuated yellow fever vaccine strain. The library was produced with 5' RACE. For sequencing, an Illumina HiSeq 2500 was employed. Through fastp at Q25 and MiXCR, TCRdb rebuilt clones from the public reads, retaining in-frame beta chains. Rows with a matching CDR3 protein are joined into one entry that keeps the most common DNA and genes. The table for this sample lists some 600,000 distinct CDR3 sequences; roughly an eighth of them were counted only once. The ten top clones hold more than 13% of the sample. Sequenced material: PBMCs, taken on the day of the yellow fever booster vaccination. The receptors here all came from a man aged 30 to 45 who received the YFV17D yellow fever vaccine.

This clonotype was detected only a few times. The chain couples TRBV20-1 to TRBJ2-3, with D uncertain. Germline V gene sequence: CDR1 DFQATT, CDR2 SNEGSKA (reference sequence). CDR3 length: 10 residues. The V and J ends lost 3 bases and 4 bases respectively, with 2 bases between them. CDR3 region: CSASADTQYF. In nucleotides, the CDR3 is TGCAGTGCTAGTGCAGATACGCAGTATTTT.

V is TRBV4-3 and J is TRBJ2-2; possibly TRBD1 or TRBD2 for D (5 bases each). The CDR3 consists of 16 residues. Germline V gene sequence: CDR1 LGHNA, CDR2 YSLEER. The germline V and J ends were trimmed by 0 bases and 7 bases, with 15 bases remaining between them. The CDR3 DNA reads TGCGCCAGCAGCCAAGAACGGGGCCCCGTCGGCGGGGAGCTGTTTTTT. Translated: CASSQERGPVGGELFF.

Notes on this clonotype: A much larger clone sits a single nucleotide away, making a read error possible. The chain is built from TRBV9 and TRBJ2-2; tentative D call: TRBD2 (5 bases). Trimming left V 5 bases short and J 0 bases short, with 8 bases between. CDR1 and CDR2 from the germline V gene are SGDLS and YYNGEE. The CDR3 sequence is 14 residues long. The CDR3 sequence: CASRRGPNTGELFF. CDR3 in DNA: TGTGCCAGCAGGAGAGGGCCGAACACCGGGGAGCTGTTTTTT.

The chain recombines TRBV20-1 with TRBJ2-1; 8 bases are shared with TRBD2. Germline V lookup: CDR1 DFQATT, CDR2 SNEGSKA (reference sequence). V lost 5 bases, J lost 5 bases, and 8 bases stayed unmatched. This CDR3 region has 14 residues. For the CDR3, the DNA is TGCAGTGCTTCTCCGGGACTAGTCCACAATGAGCAGTTCTTC. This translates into CSASPGLVHNEQFF.

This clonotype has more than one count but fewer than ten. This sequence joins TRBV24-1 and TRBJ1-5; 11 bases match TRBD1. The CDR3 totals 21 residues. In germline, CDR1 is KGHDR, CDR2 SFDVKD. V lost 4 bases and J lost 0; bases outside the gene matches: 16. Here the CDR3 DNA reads TGTGCCACCAGTGAGGTTATAGCCGGGACAGGGGGAACCGTTAGCAATCAGCCCCAGCATTTT. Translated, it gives CATSEVIAGTGGTVSNQPQHF.

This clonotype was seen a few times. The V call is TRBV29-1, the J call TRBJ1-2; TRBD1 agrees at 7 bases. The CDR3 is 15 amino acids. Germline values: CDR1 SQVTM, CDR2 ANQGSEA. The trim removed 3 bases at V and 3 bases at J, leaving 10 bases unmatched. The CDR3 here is CSVEIVEGADYGYTF. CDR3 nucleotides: TGCAGCGTTGAGATAGTTGAGGGGGCTGACTATGGCTACACCTTC.

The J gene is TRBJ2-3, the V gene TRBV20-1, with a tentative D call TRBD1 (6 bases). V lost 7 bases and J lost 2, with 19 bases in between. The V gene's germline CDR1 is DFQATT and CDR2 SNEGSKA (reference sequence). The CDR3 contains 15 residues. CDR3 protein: CSVGALGASTDTQYF. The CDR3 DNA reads TGCAGTGTAGGTGCGCTGGGGGCCTCCACAGATACGCAGTATTTT.

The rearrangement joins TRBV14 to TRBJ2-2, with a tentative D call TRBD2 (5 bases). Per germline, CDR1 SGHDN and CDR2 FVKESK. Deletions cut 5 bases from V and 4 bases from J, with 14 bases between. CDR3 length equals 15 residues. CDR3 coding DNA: TGTGCCAGCAGCTATATGCACAGCGGCACCGGGGAGCTGTTTTTT. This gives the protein CASSYMHSGTGELFF.

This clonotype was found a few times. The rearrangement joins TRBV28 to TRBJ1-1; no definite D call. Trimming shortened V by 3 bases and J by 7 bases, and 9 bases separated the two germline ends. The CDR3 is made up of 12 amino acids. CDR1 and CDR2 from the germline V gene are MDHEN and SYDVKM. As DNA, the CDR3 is TGTGCCAGCAGTTTGTTGGGTGATGAAGCTTTCTTT. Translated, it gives CASSLLGDEAFF.

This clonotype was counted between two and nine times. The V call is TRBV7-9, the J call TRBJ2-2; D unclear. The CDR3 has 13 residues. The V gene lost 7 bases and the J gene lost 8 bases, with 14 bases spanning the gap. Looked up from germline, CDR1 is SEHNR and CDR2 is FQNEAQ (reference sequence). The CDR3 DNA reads TGTGCCAGCAACCCTCCTTCTAGAGGGGAGCTGTTTTTT. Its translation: CASNPPSRGELFF.

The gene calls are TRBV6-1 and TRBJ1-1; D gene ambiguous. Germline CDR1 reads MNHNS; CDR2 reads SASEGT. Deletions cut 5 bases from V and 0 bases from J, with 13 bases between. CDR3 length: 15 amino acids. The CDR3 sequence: CASSPTGTLNTEAFF. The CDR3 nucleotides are TGTGCCAGCAGTCCCACGGGAACTCTGAACACTGAAGCTTTCTTT.

The CDR3 is CSARRPGTGFNEQYF. The CDR3 region has the DNA TGCAGTGCTAGGAGGCCCGGGACAGGGTTTAACGAGCAGTACTTC. The rearrangement links TRBV20-1 to TRBJ2-7, with 9 nucleotides matching TRBD1. Unmatched junction bases numbered 11, after V lost 3 bases and J lost 5 bases. CDR1 is DFQATT, CDR2 SNEGSKA, per germline (reference sequence). The CDR3 is made up of 15 amino acids.

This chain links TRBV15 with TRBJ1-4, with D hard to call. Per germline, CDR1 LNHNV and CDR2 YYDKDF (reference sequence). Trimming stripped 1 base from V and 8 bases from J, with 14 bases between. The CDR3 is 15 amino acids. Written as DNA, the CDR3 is TGTGCCACCAGCAGAGGAGGACGATTGGGAGAAAAACTGTTTTTT. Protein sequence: CATSRGGRLGEKLFF. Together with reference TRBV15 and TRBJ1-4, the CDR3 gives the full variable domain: DAMVIQNPRYQVTQFGKPVTLSCSQTLNHNVMYWYQQKSSQAPKLLFHYYDKDFNNEADTPDNFQSRRPNTSFCFLDIRSPGLGDTAMYLCATSRGGRLGEKLFFGSGTQLSVL.

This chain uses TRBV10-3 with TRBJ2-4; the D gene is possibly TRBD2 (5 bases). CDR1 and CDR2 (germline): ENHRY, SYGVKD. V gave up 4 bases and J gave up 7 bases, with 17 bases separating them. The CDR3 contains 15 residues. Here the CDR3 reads CAISGGGPLRNIQYF. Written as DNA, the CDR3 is TGTGCCATCAGTGGAGGCGGGCCCCTAAGGAACATTCAGTACTTC.

The chain's CDR3 is CASSGQGPATGELFF. CDR3 DNA sequence: TGTGCCAGCAGTGGACAGGGTCCCGCCACCGGGGAGCTGTTTTTT. The chain has TRBV6-1 and TRBJ2-2, with 7 bases matching TRBD1. CDR3 size: 15 residues. The germline CDR1 and CDR2 sequences are MNHNS and SASEGT. V dropped 4 bases and J dropped 4; count of bases not matched to a gene: 6.

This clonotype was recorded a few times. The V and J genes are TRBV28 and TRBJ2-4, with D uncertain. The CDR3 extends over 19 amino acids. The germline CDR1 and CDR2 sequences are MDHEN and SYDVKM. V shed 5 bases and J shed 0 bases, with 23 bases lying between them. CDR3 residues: CASSPFRSSIAPAKNIQYF. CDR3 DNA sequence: TGTGCCAGCAGTCCCTTCCGCTCTAGTATCGCGCCAGCCAAAAACATTCAGTACTTC.

CDR3 amino acids: CASSLLRRNNEQFF. DNA of the CDR3: TGTGCCAGCAGCTTACTGAGACGCAACAATGAGCAGTTCTTC. The V gene is TRBV7-2, the J gene TRBJ2-1; no clear D. Trimming pared 2 bases from V and 5 bases from J, leaving 10 bases between. CDR1 and CDR2 from the germline V gene are SGHTA and FQGNSA. This CDR3 contains 14 residues. Looking up the rest from reference TRBV7-2 and TRBJ2-1 gives the full variable domain: GAGVSQSPSNKVTEKGKDVELRCDPISGHTALYWYRQSLGQGLEFLIYFQGNSAPDKSGLPSDRFSAERTGGSVSTLTIQRTQQEDSAVYLCASSLLRRNNEQFFGPGTRLTVL.

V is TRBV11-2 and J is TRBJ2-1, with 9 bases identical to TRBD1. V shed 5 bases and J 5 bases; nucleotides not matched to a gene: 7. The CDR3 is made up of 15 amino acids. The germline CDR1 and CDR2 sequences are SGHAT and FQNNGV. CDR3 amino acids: CASSRGQGLNNEQFF. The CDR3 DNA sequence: TGTGCCAGCAGCCGGGGACAGGGACTCAACAATGAGCAGTTCTTC.

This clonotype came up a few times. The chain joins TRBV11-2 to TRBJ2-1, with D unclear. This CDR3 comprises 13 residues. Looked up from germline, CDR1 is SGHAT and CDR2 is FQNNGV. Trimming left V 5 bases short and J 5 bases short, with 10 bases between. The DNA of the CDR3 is TGTGCCAGCAGCCACAGCTACCACAATGAGCAGTTCTTC. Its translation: CASSHSYHNEQFF.

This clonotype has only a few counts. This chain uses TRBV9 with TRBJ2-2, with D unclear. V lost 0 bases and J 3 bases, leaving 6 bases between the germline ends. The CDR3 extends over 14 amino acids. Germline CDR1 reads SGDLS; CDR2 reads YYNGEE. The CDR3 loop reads CASSVVGYTGELFF. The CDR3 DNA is TGTGCCAGCAGCGTAGTGGGGTACACCGGGGAGCTGTTTTTT. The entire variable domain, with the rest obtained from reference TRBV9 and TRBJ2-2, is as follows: DSGVTQTPKHLITATGQRVTLRCSPRSGDLSVYWYQQSLDQGLQFLIQYYNGEERAKGNILERFSAQQFPDLHSELNLSSLELGDSALYFCASSVVGYTGELFFGEGSRLTVL.

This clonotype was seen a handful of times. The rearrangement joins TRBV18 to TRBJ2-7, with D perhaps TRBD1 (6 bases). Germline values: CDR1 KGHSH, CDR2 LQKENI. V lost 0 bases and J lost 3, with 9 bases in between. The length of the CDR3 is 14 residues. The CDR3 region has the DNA TGTGCCAGCTCACCACCCGGGACAAACTACGAGCAGTACTTC. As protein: CASSPPGTNYEQYF. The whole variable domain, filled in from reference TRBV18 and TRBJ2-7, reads NAGVMQNPRHLVRRRGQEARLRCSPMKGHSHVYWYRQLPEEGLKFMVYLQKENIIDESGMPKERFSAEFPKEGPSILRIQQVVRGDSAAYFCASSPPGTNYEQYFGPGTRLTVT.

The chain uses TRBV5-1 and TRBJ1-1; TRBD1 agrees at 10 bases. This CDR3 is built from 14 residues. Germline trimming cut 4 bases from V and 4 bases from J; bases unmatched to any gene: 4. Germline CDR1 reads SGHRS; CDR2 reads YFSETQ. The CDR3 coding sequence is TGCGCCAGCAGCAAGGGACAGGGGCTCACTGAAGCTTTCTTT. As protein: CASSKGQGLTEAFF.

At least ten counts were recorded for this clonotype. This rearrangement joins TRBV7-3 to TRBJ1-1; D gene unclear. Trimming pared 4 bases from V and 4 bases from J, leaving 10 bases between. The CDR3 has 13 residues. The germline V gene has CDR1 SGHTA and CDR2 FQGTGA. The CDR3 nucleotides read TGTGCCAGCAGCTCGACCGGTCTCACTGAAGCTTTCTTT. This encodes CASSSTGLTEAFF.

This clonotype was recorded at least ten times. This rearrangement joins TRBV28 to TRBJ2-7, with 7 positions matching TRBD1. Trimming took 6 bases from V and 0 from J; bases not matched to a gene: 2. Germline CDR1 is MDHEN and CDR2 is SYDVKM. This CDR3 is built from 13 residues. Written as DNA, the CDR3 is TGTGCCAGCAGGACAGGGAACTCCTACGAGCAGTACTTC. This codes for CASRTGNSYEQYF. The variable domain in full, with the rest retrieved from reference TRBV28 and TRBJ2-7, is DVKVTQSSRYLVKRTGEKVFLECVQDMDHENMFWYRQDPGLGLRLIYFSYDVKMKEKGDIPEGYSVSREKKERFSLILESASTNQTSMYLCASRTGNSYEQYFGPGTRLTVT.

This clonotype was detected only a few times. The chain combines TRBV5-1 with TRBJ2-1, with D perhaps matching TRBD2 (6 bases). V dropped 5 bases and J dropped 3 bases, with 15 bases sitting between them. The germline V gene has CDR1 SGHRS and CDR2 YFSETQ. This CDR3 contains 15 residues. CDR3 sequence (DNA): TGCGCCAGCAGGACCTTTAGCGGTTTCTACAATGAGCAGTTCTTC. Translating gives CASRTFSGFYNEQFF.

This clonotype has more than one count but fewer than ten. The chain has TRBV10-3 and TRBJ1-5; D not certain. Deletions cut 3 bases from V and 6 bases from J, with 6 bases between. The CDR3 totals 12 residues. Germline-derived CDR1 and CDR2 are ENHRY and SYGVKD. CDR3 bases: TGTGCCATCAGTGAAAGTTCTCAGCCCCAGCATTTT. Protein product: CAISESSQPQHF.

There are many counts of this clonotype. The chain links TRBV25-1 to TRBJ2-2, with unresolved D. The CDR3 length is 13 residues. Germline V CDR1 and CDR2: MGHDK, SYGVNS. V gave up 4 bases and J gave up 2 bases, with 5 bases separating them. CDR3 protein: CASSGTNTGELFF. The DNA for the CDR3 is TGTGCCAGCAGTGGAACAAACACCGGGGAGCTGTTTTTT.